Shown below are 2 T cell receptor beta chains from a single sample sequenced in a study of monozygotic twins with inflammatory bowel disease. No DNA is given; TCRdb re-called the 5' RACE reads and lists each CDR3 protein once. Recorded for this sample: about 160,000 distinct CDR3 sequences. The specimen sequenced was blood. These receptor sequences come from a human donor with ulcerative colitis or Crohn's disease, or a healthy co-twin of an affected twin (not recorded which).

The rearrangement uses TRBV29-1 and TRBJ1-3; the D gene TCRdb calls, TRBD1, cannot be checked with no DNA. There are 15 residues in the CDR3. Germline V CDR1 and CDR2: SQVTM, ANQGSEA. CDR3 sequence: CSVGSQGARGNTIYF.

The genes are TRBV28 and TRBJ2-1; no DNA is available, so the TRBD1 call from TCRdb remains unchecked. Germline CDR1 reads MDHEN; CDR2 reads SYDVKM. The CDR3 totals 16 residues. The CDR3 loop is CASSLGRGRGYNEQFF.